One sample yielded the 19 T cell receptor beta chains listed below, sequenced in a study of CD8+ T cells in alopecia areata listed by TCRdb under 2018. Library preparation employed the immunoSEQ multiplex PCR assay. To provide template for TCR sequencing, every sample had RNA extracted and reverse transcribed into cDNA. What TCRdb holds here is the immuneACCESS table cut down to in-frame rearrangements. Part of the clones is not present; checked against another copy, under half of the missing clones reflect an unresolved V gene, and the others are unexplained. The sample contains 150,000 to 200,000 clones, just under 60% of them found a single time. The ten largest clonotypes hold about 15% of the sample. Per the publication, the time point label means: baseline before oral tofacitinib. The sequences come from CD4+ T cells sorted from blood, collected at week 0. These receptors all come from a human donor with alopecia areata.

This clone was picked up one time. CDR3 bases: TGTGCCTGGAGTGTAAGGCTAAGCAGTGAGCAGTTCTTC. Protein sequence: CAWSVRLSSEQFF. J is TRBJ2-1 and V is TRBV30; D gene ambiguous. With 0 bases removed from V and 9 bases from J, the gap between germline ends came to 12 bases. CDR3 size: 13 residues. The germline V gene has CDR1 GTSNPN and CDR2 SVGIG (reference sequence).

This chain joins TRBV29-1 and TRBJ1-3, with D unclear. The CDR3 contains 13 residues. Germline loops: CDR1 SQVTM, CDR2 ANQGSEA. Deletions cut 5 bases from V and 0 bases from J, with 8 bases between. CDR3 residues: CSVISGSGNTIYF. The CDR3 DNA follows: TGCAGCGTTATCTCCGGCTCTGGAAACACCATATATTTT.

The chain carries TRBV28 and TRBJ2-7, with 11 bases identical to TRBD1. Germline assignment: CDR1 MDHEN and CDR2 SYDVKM. With V trimmed by 6 bases and J by 2 bases, 6 bases remained unmatched. This CDR3 is built from 15 residues. The chain's CDR3 is CASRTGTGGTYEQYF. The CDR3 nucleotides read TGTGCCAGCAGGACGGGGACAGGGGGTACCTACGAGCAGTACTTC.

V usage is TRBV11-3 and J usage is TRBJ2-7, with D hard to call. The germline gives CDR1 SGHNT, CDR2 YENEEA. V was clipped by 6 bases and J by 6 bases, with 15 bases between them. This CDR3 region has 13 residues. CDR3 protein: CASRAMEKPEQYF. Written as DNA, the CDR3 is TGTGCCAGCAGGGCCATGGAGAAGCCCGAGCAGTACTTC.

The chain uses TRBV9 and TRBJ1-6; D uncertain. V lost 0 bases, J lost 10 bases, and 11 bases lay in between. The CDR3 runs to 14 residues. The germline CDR1 and CDR2 sequences are SGDLS and YYNGEE. The chain's CDR3 is CASSVGNSGSPLHF. The CDR3 region has the DNA TGTGCCAGCAGCGTAGGTAACAGCGGGTCACCCCTCCACTTT.

The V and J genes are TRBV5-1 and TRBJ2-7, with TRBD1 matching over 9 bases. In germline, CDR1 is SGHRS, CDR2 YFSETQ. This CDR3 has 18 amino acids. The trim removed 4 bases at V and 0 bases at J, leaving 14 bases unmatched. This chain's CDR3 is CASSEATGQGPSSYEQYF. The CDR3, as DNA: TGCGCCAGCAGCGAGGCTACGGGACAGGGCCCAAGCTCCTACGAGCAGTACTTC.

The rearrangement links TRBV5-6 to TRBJ2-3; D ambiguous. The germline V gene has CDR1 SGHDT and CDR2 YYEEEE. The CDR3 is made up of 11 amino acids. Trimming stripped 5 bases from V and 0 bases from J, with 1 base between. The CDR3 region is CASRSTDTQYF. DNA for the CDR3: TGTGCCAGCAGAAGCACAGATACGCAGTATTTT.

In this sample, this clone turned up a few times. The CDR3 region is CSVAAGGRTEAFF. The CDR3 DNA reads TGCAGCGTTGCGGCAGGGGGCAGGACTGAAGCTTTCTTT. V gene TRBV29-1 combines with J gene TRBJ1-1, with 8 positions matching TRBD1. The V and J ends lost 4 bases and 5 bases, in that order; junction bases with no gene match: 6. The germline V gene encodes CDR1 SQVTM and CDR2 ANQGSEA. This CDR3 is 13 amino acids long.

The rearrangement joins TRBV27 to TRBJ1-2, with a tentative D call TRBD1 (6 bases). The CDR3 runs to 13 residues. V dropped 5 bases and J dropped 8 bases, with 15 bases sitting between them. The V gene's germline CDR1 is MNHEY and CDR2 SMNVEV (reference sequence). The CDR3 coding sequence is TGTGCCAGCAGTCCACAGGGAGACGGGGGCTACACCTTC. Encoded protein: CASSPQGDGGYTF.

A few counts support this clone. This chain connects TRBV9 to TRBJ2-5, with 10 bases that match TRBD2. The V gene's germline CDR1 is SGDLS and CDR2 YYNGEE. This CDR3 spans 15 amino acids. The ends lost 5 bases at V and 1 base at J; junction bases unmatched: 5. In DNA, the CDR3 is TGTGCCAGCAGTGTGGCTAGCGGGGGCCAAGAGACCCAGTACTTC. This codes for CASSVASGGQETQYF.

The J gene is TRBJ1-2, the V gene TRBV19; the D is unclear. V was clipped by 0 bases and J by 2 bases, with 7 bases between them. Germline loops: CDR1 LNHDA, CDR2 SQIVND (reference sequence). This CDR3 spans 14 amino acids. CDR3: CASSIDRGNYGYTF. Written as DNA, the CDR3 is TGTGCCAGTAGTATAGATCGGGGAAACTATGGCTACACCTTC.

The CDR3 DNA reads TGTGCCACCAGCAGAGTGACGGCATCTGGGGCCAACGTCCTGACTTTC. Translation gives CATSRVTASGANVLTF. J is TRBJ2-6 and V is TRBV15; D not resolved. This CDR3 contains 16 residues. Deletions cut 1 base from V and 1 base from J, with 8 bases between. Per germline, CDR1 LNHNV and CDR2 YYDKDF (reference sequence).

This clone was observed a few times. This chain connects TRBV2 to TRBJ2-1, with TRBD1 as a possible D gene (6 bases). The germline gives CDR1 SNHLY, CDR2 FYNNEI. Trimming removed 6 bases at V and 8 bases at J, with 20 bases between. The CDR3 runs 15 residues. The CDR3 DNA sequence: TGTGCCAGCAGCTTAGGTCGGCCAGGGGTCGATGAGCAGTTCTTC. This sequence encodes CASSLGRPGVDEQFF.

V and J are TRBV11-2 and TRBJ2-7; the match to TRBD1 covers 9 bases. V was clipped by 7 bases and J by 3 bases; unmatched bases: 4. The germline CDR1 and CDR2 sequences are SGHAT and FQNNGV. The CDR3 extends over 13 amino acids. CDR3 coding DNA: TGTGCCAGCAATCCGGACAGGGGCTACGAGCAGTACTTC. Protein product: CASNPDRGYEQYF.

This rearrangement joins TRBV14 to TRBJ2-3, with D unclear. CDR3 length: 13 residues. Trimming cost V 1 base and J 4 bases, with 6 bases left between them. The germline V gene encodes CDR1 SGHDN and CDR2 FVKESK. In DNA, the CDR3 is TGTGCCAGCAGCCAAGTTGGGGCAGATACGCAGTATTTT. Translation: CASSQVGADTQYF.

The chain uses TRBV9 and TRBJ2-2; 8 bases match TRBD1. Unmatched junction bases numbered 9, after V lost 0 bases and J lost 11 bases. From germline, CDR1 is SGDLS and CDR2 YYNGEE. The CDR3 covers 15 residues. CDR3 coding DNA: TGTGCCAGCAGCGTAGATGGACAGGGAGTTCTCGAGCTGTTTTTT. Its protein is CASSVDGQGVLELFF.

V and J are TRBV5-6 and TRBJ1-5; tentatively, D is TRBD1 (5 bases). This CDR3 is built from 14 residues. Germline-derived CDR1 and CDR2 are SGHDT and YYEEEE. Trimming left V 2 bases short and J 7 bases short, with 13 bases between. The CDR3 nucleotides are TGTGCCAGCAGCTTAATGGGACCCTACCAGCCCCAGCATTTT. Translation gives CASSLMGPYQPQHF.

The genes are TRBV5-6 and TRBJ2-3, with D perhaps TRBD1 or TRBD2 (6 bases each). Germline-derived CDR1 and CDR2 are SGHDT and YYEEEE. V was pared by 2 bases and J by 3 bases, with 13 bases between. CDR3 length: 15 residues. In nucleotides, the CDR3 is TGTGCCAGCAGCTTCCGGGGGCCCCGGACAGATACGCAGTATTTT. Its translation is CASSFRGPRTDTQYF.

The chain couples TRBV5-1 to TRBJ1-5, with 9 bases lining up with TRBD1. Germline loops: CDR1 SGHRS, CDR2 YFSETQ. Trimming at V came to 0 bases and at J to 4 bases, leaving 5 bases not matched to a gene. CDR3 size: 16 residues. The CDR3 loop reads CASSLGTGVGNQPQHF. CDR3 DNA sequence: TGCGCCAGCAGCTTGGGGACAGGGGTAGGGAATCAGCCCCAGCATTTT.